The table lists the clone carrying this TCR beta chain with a few counts. The data were taken from a study of blood T cell repertoires in COVID-19. Study-level information: The samples span acute and convalescent COVID-19 from the United States, Italy and Spain. PBMCs, B-cell-depleted T cells, or T cells were the source of the cDNA or gDNA that made up the material.

Between the trimmed V and J ends, which lost 4 bases and 4 bases, there was a span of 14 bases. Germline V gene sequence: CDR1 SGDLS, CDR2 YYNGEE. The CDR3 is 15 amino acids. Clones were sequenced by immunoSEQ multiplex PCR, and TCRdb holds only the in-frame ones, with some missing. Of some 130,000 clones in the sample, roughly 84% are singletons; the top ten hold 1.4%. This TCR came from a man between 60 and 75 years old with acute or convalescent COVID-19. Sequencing was carried out using peripheral blood. The chain combines TRBV9 with TRBJ1-4; D is possibly TRBD1 (6 bases). CDR3 region: CASSQQQGHNEKLFF. CDR3 coding DNA: TGTGCCAGCAGCCAACAACAGGGCCATAATGAAAAACTGTTTTTT.